Listed here are 24 T cell receptor beta chains from one sample, sequenced in a study of vaccination and CD4 T cells after COVID-19. The Oncomine TCR Beta short-read assay sequenced DNA from cultured CD4+ T cells. TCRdb reanalysed the PCR reads using MiXCR and keeps one entry per CDR3 protein. The repertoire consists of 25,000 to 30,000 distinct CDR3 sequences, with 55% to 80% occurring once and the leading ten covering around 17%. This sample's treatment: roughly 11-day PBMC culture with coronavirus spike peptide pools or control peptides (ViraFEST assay). No antigen has been assigned to these receptors. Here the sequenced sample was CD4+ T cells from blood, cultured in vitro, taken after SARS-CoV-2 vaccination. These receptors were obtained from a human donor who received a COVID-19 vaccine.

The chain uses TRBV6-5 and TRBJ1-6; D not certain. The V and J ends lost 4 bases and 7 bases respectively, with 8 bases between them. Germline values: CDR1 MNHEY, CDR2 SVGAGI. The CDR3 has 13 residues. This chain's CDR3 is CASSSQVNSPLHF. CDR3 DNA sequence: TGTGCCAGCAGTTCCCAAGTCAATTCACCCCTCCACTTT.

The chain uses TRBV7-9 and TRBJ2-5, with D tentatively TRBD1 or TRBD2 (5 bases each). Germline V gene sequence: CDR1 SEHNR, CDR2 FQNEAQ (reference sequence). The CDR3 has 16 residues. The V end lost 3 bases, the J end lost 8 bases, and 22 bases lay between the germline ends. CDR3 bases: TGTGCCAGCAGCTTGGCAGCGGCTGGGCGCCAGGGAACCCAGTACTTC. Protein product: CASSLAAAGRQGTQYF.

The V and J genes are TRBV2 and TRBJ2-7; D remains ambiguous. This CDR3 has 14 amino acids. Per germline, CDR1 SNHLY and CDR2 FYNNEI. Trimming pared 1 base from V and 2 bases from J, leaving 9 bases between. The CDR3: CASSEGAGPYEQYF. The CDR3 DNA reads as TGTGCCAGCAGTGAAGGGGCAGGTCCCTACGAGCAGTACTTC.

This sequence joins TRBV10-1 and TRBJ2-2, with 9 bases aligning to TRBD1. Trimming removed 0 bases from V and 6 bases from J; junction bases left unmatched: 5. The CDR3 runs 16 residues. Germline loops: CDR1 WNHNN, CDR2 SYGVQD (reference sequence). CDR3 residues: CASSESRTGVSGELFF. In nucleotides, the CDR3 is TGCGCCAGCAGTGAGTCCAGGACAGGGGTTTCCGGGGAGCTGTTTTTT.

This clonotype was seen only a few times. The genes are TRBV7-2 and TRBJ1-2; 9 nucleotides agree with TRBD1. The trim removed 6 bases at V and 6 bases at J, leaving 11 bases unmatched. CDR1 is SGHTA and CDR2 is FQGNSA in the germline V gene. The CDR3 totals 15 residues. The CDR3 DNA follows: TGTGCCAGCAGGCAACGTACAGGGGGCTTCGATGGCTACACCTTC. Translated, it gives CASRQRTGGFDGYTF. The whole variable domain, filled in from reference TRBV7-2 and TRBJ1-2, reads GAGVSQSPSNKVTEKGKDVELRCDPISGHTALYWYRQSLGQGLEFLIYFQGNSAPDKSGLPSDRFSAERTGGSVSTLTIQRTQQEDSAVYLCASRQRTGGFDGYTFGSGTRLTVV.

This clonotype was counted between two and nine times. The CDR3 sequence is CASSLGVGGPRWTGELFF. The CDR3 nucleotides read TGTGCCAGCAGCTTAGGGGTCGGAGGGCCTCGGTGGACCGGGGAGCTGTTTTTT. V usage is TRBV7-9 and J usage is TRBJ2-2, with D perhaps TRBD2 (6 bases). The CDR3 extends over 18 amino acids. Between the trimmed V and J ends, which lost 1 base and 5 bases, there was a span of 20 bases. Looked up from germline, CDR1 is SEHNR and CDR2 is FQNEAQ (reference sequence).

The rearrangement uses TRBV30 and TRBJ2-5; 9 bases agree with TRBD1. Germline CDR1 is GTSNPN and CDR2 is SVGIG (reference sequence). The CDR3 consists of 15 residues. Trimming took 5 bases from V and 3 from J; bases not matched to a gene: 10. The CDR3: CAWGTGQGGKETQYF. CDR3 nucleotide sequence: TGTGCCTGGGGAACGGGACAGGGAGGGAAAGAGACCCAGTACTTC.

The sample holds a few counts of this clonotype. The chain couples TRBV6-5 to TRBJ1-5, with D tentatively TRBD1 (6 bases). Germline V gene data show CDR1 as MNHEY and CDR2 as SVGAGI. V was clipped by 4 bases and J by 4 bases, with 11 bases between them. This CDR3 spans 14 amino acids. The CDR3 DNA reads as TGTGCCAGCAGTTTTGGACAGAATAATCAGCCCCAGCATTTT. Its protein is CASSFGQNNQPQHF.

The chain uses TRBV14 and TRBJ2-6, with a weak D call TRBD1 (6 bases). The CDR3 length is 17 residues. Trimming shortened V by 6 bases and J by 1 base, and 16 bases separated the two germline ends. Germline CDR1 and CDR2: SGHDN and FVKESK. CDR3 sequence (DNA): TGTGCCAGCAGTCGACTTAACAGGGCTTCTGGGGCCAACGTCCTGACTTTC. It is translated as CASSRLNRASGANVLTF. The whole variable domain, remainder taken from reference TRBV14 and TRBJ2-6, is EAGVTQFPSHSVIEKGQTVTLRCDPISGHDNLYWYRRVMGKEIKFLLHFVKESKQDESGMPNNRFLAERTGGTYSTLKVQPAELEDSGVYFCASSRLNRASGANVLTFGAGSRLTVL.

The gene calls are TRBV19 and TRBJ2-5, with a weak D call TRBD2 (5 bases). V was trimmed by 6 bases and J by 7 bases, leaving 12 bases between them. CDR3 length: 12 amino acids. The germline V gene encodes CDR1 LNHDA and CDR2 SQIVND (reference sequence). This chain's CDR3 is CASRGDRGTQYF. The CDR3 bases are TGTGCCAGTAGGGGTGACCGGGGGACCCAGTACTTC.

This chain uses TRBV30 with TRBJ1-6, with 7 positions matching TRBD1. V lost 8 bases, J lost 6 bases, and 7 bases stayed unmatched. The germline V gene has CDR1 GTSNPN and CDR2 SVGIG (reference sequence). This CDR3 comprises 13 residues. The CDR3 loop is CALTTGVNSPLHF. In DNA form, the CDR3 reads TGTGCCCTGACTACAGGGGTTAATTCACCCCTCCACTTT.

This chain uses TRBV6-1 with TRBJ1-1; TRBD1 aligns across 9 bases. The CDR3 has 15 amino acids. Trimming took 7 bases from V and 7 from J; bases not matched to a gene: 13. Germline V gene data show CDR1 as MNHNS and CDR2 as SASEGT. CDR3 bases: TGTGCCAGCACCAAGCCCCGGACAGGGGATTATGAAGCTTTCTTT. This translates into CASTKPRTGDYEAFF.

The rearrangement joins TRBV23-1 to TRBJ2-3; 11 bases fit TRBD2. TRBV23-1 is annotated as an ORF whose role is uncertain. J gave up 2 bases and V 6 bases, and 7 bases lay outside the gene matches. The CDR3 is 16 residues long. The CDR3 DNA sequence: TGCGCCAGCAGAGACAGACTAGCGGGGAACACAGATACGCAGTATTTT. Amino acids: CASRDRLAGNTDTQYF.

The CDR3: CASTGGGYQPQHF. DNA of the CDR3: TGTGCCAGCACTGGGGGAGGGTATCAGCCCCAGCATTTT. The chain combines TRBV25-1 with TRBJ1-5; D possibly corresponds to TRBD1 (5 bases). The CDR3 length is 13 residues. Germline lookup yields CDR1 MGHDK and CDR2 SYGVNS. Trimming removed 7 bases from V and 5 bases from J, with 12 bases in between.

V is TRBV6-1 and J is TRBJ1-2; TRBD1 is a possible D gene (6 bases). The CDR3 has 13 amino acids. Between the trimmed V and J ends, which lost 8 bases and 0 bases, there was a span of 10 bases. Germline assignment: CDR1 MNHNS and CDR2 SASEGT. The CDR3 reads CASRDTANYGYTF. CDR3 coding DNA: TGTGCCAGCCGGGACACCGCTAACTATGGCTACACCTTC.

V gene TRBV27 combines with J gene TRBJ1-1; 9 bases fit TRBD1. The CDR3 consists of 16 residues. Germline CDR1 reads MNHEY; CDR2 reads SMNVEV (reference sequence). The V gene end was trimmed by 4 bases and the J gene end by 6 bases; junction bases not matched to a gene: 12. The CDR3 protein is CASSSRTGVGHAEAFF. The CDR3 DNA sequence: TGTGCCAGCAGTTCCCGGACAGGGGTCGGTCACGCTGAAGCTTTCTTT.

Only a few counts were recorded for this clonotype. This sequence joins TRBV6-1 and TRBJ1-6; maybe TRBD1 (5 bases). Between the trimmed V and J ends, which lost 5 bases and 6 bases, there was a span of 8 bases. This CDR3 contains 13 residues. The germline CDR1 and CDR2 sequences are MNHNS and SASEGT. In nucleotides, the CDR3 is TGTGCCAGCAGTCAGGGAATTAATTCACCCCTCCACTTT. Translation gives CASSQGINSPLHF.

The chain links TRBV20-1 to TRBJ1-6, with D maybe TRBD1 (5 bases). CDR3 length equals 16 residues. Looked up from germline, CDR1 is DFQATT and CDR2 is SNEGSKA (reference sequence). The V gene lost 0 bases and the J gene lost 4 bases, with 13 bases spanning the gap. The CDR3 reads CSARDSSQDYNSPLHF. CDR3 DNA: TGCAGTGCTAGAGACAGTTCACAGGATTATAATTCACCCCTCCACTTT.

The chain couples TRBV19 to TRBJ1-1; D is unresolved. Germline V gene lookup returns CDR1 LNHDA and CDR2 SQIVND (reference sequence). With 3 bases removed from V and 4 bases from J, the gap between germline ends came to 12 bases. The CDR3 runs to 14 residues. The CDR3 nucleotides are TGTGCCAGTAGTATTCCCGAGGGTAGCACTGAAGCTTTCTTT. Amino acid sequence: CASSIPEGSTEAFF.

This chain joins TRBV11-3 and TRBJ1-6; D gene uncertain. The germline CDR1 and CDR2 sequences are SGHNT and YENEEA. Trimming shortened V by 1 base and J by 9 bases, and 13 bases separated the two germline ends. The CDR3 runs to 15 residues. The CDR3 reads CASSLGPRRGSPLHF. For the CDR3, the DNA is TGTGCCAGCAGCTTAGGTCCCCGCCGCGGTTCACCCCTCCACTTT.

The chain has TRBV7-3 and TRBJ2-5, with 11 nucleotides matching TRBD1. Looked up from germline, CDR1 is SGHTA and CDR2 is FQGTGA. The ends lost 4 bases at V and 9 bases at J; junction bases unmatched: 10. This CDR3 has 15 amino acids. The CDR3, as DNA: TGTGCCAGCAGCTCGGGACAGGGGGGTTCGGGGGCCCAGTACTTC. Amino acid sequence: CASSSGQGGSGAQYF. Full variable domain (rest looked up from reference TRBV7-3 and TRBJ2-5): GAGVSQTPSNKVTEKGKYVELRCDPISGHTALYWYRQSLGQGPEFLIYFQGTGAADDSGLPNDRFFAVRPEGSVSTLKIQRTERGDSAVYLCASSSGQGGSGAQYFGPGTRLLVL.

The table lists this clonotype with a few counts. This chain joins TRBV19 and TRBJ1-1; D gene uncertain. The length of the CDR3 is 14 residues. The germline gives CDR1 LNHDA, CDR2 SQIVND (reference sequence). Deletions cut 3 bases from V and 6 bases from J, with 14 bases between. The CDR3 here is CASSIRFGSPEAFF. CDR3 in DNA: TGTGCCAGTAGTATCCGGTTCGGAAGTCCTGAAGCTTTCTTT.

The CDR3, as DNA: TGTGCCAGCAGGCAGACAGGCGGCTATGGCTACACCTTC. Protein sequence: CASRQTGGYGYTF. The chain uses TRBV27 and TRBJ1-2; tentatively, D is TRBD1 (6 bases). The CDR3 is 13 amino acids. V was pared by 6 bases and J by 4 bases, with 12 bases between. The germline V gene has CDR1 MNHEY and CDR2 SMNVEV (reference sequence).

The chain has TRBV20-1 and TRBJ2-7, with D possibly called TRBD1 or TRBD2 (5 bases each). V gave up 0 bases and J gave up 8 bases, with 17 bases separating them. Germline V gene data show CDR1 as DFQATT and CDR2 as SNEGSKA (reference sequence). The CDR3 covers 14 residues. The CDR3 region is CSARDGDPRDQQYF. In DNA form, the CDR3 reads TGCAGTGCTAGAGATGGGGACCCCCGGGACCAGCAGTACTTC.